What follows is one T cell receptor beta chain and its context. This entry is derived from a study of type 1 and type 2 diabetes patients. The PCR template was genomic DNA. A primer set of 30 forward and 13 reverse primers amplified the CDR3. TCRdb used MiXCR to reprocess the multiplex PCR reads, holding one entry per CDR3 protein. The repertoire has 280,000 or so distinct CDR3 sequences, over 45% of them found once; the top ten carry about an eighth. The CDR3 spans 15 residues. The germline V gene encodes CDR1 WSHSY and CDR2 SAAADI. Unmatched junction bases numbered 10, after V lost 8 bases and J lost 5 bases.

This chain links TRBV10-2 with TRBJ2-1; the match to TRBD1 covers 9 bases. The sequence was obtained from a man aged 18 to 29 with type 2 diabetes. The sequencing input was peripheral blood mononuclear cells (PBMCs). CDR3 DNA sequence: TGCGCCAGCCGCCCCGGGACAGGGCCTAACAATGAGCAGTTCTTC. This sequence encodes CASRPGTGPNNEQFF.